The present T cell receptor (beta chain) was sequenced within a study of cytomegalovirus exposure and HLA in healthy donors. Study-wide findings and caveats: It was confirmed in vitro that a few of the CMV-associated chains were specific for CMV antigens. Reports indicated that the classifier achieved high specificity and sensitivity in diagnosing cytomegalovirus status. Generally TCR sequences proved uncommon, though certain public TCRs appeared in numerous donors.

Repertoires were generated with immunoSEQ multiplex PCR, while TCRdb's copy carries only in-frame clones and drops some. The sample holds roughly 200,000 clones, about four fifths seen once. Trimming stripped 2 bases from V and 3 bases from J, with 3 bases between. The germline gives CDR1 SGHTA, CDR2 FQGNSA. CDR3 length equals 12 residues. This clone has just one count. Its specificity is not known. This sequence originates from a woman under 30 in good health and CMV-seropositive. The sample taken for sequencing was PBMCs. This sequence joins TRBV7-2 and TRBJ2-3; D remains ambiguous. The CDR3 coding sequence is TGTGCCAGCAGCTTATCAACAGATACGCAGTATTTT. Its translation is CASSLSTDTQYF.